The present entry profiles one T cell receptor beta chain with its context. Its antigen remains unknown. The source of the sample is a study of CXCR3-negative and CXCR3-positive naive CD8 T cells. The overall study: The TRB read total, roughly 140 million, broke down to about 1.5 +/- 0.3 million reads per library.

Whole-study results and caveats: When CXCR3-positive naive cells were set against CXCR3-negative naive cells, the former had more hydrophobic TRB CDR3s.

CD8+ T cell subsets were each sorted in triplicate, about 310,000 cells apiece. Germline V gene lookup returns CDR1 SQVTM and CDR2 ANQGSEA. The CDR3 loop spans 13 amino acids. Through 5' RACE with UMI labels, the TRB cDNA libraries were prepared. No DNA is given; TCRdb re-called the 5' RACE reads and lists each CDR3 protein once. The table lists roughly 93,000 distinct CDR3 sequences. The specimen sequenced was naive CXCR3+ CD8+ T cells from blood. Subset reported: CD45RO-CCR7+CD27+CD95- naive CD8+ T cells expressing CXCR3 (TNR3+). The chain recombines TRBV29-1 with TRBJ2-7; TCRdb's D gene call, TRBD1, goes unchecked for lack of DNA. This receptor was identified in a human donor in good health. Some clones in this sample may be carry-over from other donors' samples. The CDR3 loop reads CSVDEGDPYEQYF.